This T cell receptor (beta chain) was captured in a study of neurological immune-mediated disorders. A single record per CDR3 protein comes from TCRdb applying MiXCR to the 5' RACE reads. This sample carries 110,000 or so distinct CDR3 sequences, roughly 3.2% of them seen once, and the ten largest clones take around 1.4%. Unsorted libraries came from 2 million PBMCs stored at -80 °C. CDR1 MNHEY and CDR2 SMNVEV come from the germline V gene (reference sequence). The CDR3 has 13 amino acids. Points from the study as a whole: Phylogenetic grouping put 18 of 34 multiple sclerosis patients' repertoires into one related-CDR3 cluster, a possible signature.

A word on this clonotype: Its target is unknown. This may come from a read error, since a much larger clone is one base off.

This chain connects TRBV27 to TRBJ2-3; tentatively, D is TRBD1 or TRBD2 (5 bases each). The sequence was collected from a woman younger than 45 with multiple sclerosis. What was sequenced was PBMCs. The CDR3 protein is CATGDGSKDTQYF. CDR3 nucleotide sequence: TGTGCCACCGGGGACGGCAGCAAAGATACGCAGTATTTT.